This entry concerns a single T cell receptor (beta chain). This sample stems from a study of blood T cell repertoires in COVID-19. Whole-study context: PBMCs, B-cell-depleted T cells, or T cells were the source of the cDNA or gDNA that made up the material.

Allocation to cohorts depended on clinical history reported by the participants. Recovered Cohort 3 donors showed two negative PCRs, clearance, or symptom resolution. Assay: immunoSEQ multiplex PCR; the TCRdb copy retains only in-frame clones and omits some. The sample lists 250,000 to 350,000 clones; more than 90% were seen once. The source of this sequence is a woman aged 25 to 39 who had recovered from COVID-19. The sequencing input was PBMCs or T cells enriched from blood (not recorded which).

The CDR3 loop is CASSSGGSSYEQYF. In nucleotides, the CDR3 is TGCGCCAGCAGCTCAGGGGGGAGCTCCTACGAGCAGTACTTC. The chain has TRBV5-1 and TRBJ2-7; a weak D match, TRBD1 (7 bases). Trimming shortened V by 3 bases and J by 0 bases, and 10 bases separated the two germline ends. CDR1 and CDR2 (germline): SGHRS, YFSETQ. The CDR3 spans 14 residues.